Sequencing of this T cell receptor (beta chain) was carried out in a study of STAT3 mutations in large granular lymphocyte leukemia. Overall study findings and caveats: In about 35% of the 18 patients, new TCR clonotypes emerged after therapy. Persisting codominant clonotypes may have hidden a small pathogenic clone. Clonal expansion was inferred from samples taken at other timepoints. Every T-cell large granular lymphocyte leukemia patient had at least one immunodominant TCR beta clonotype. Variable sampling intervals and differing treatment regimens complicated linking therapy response to TCR clonal burden changes.

With respect to this clone: What it binds is not known.

Germline loops: CDR1 MDHEN, CDR2 SYDVKM. With V trimmed by 6 bases and J by 2 bases, 10 bases remained unmatched. There are 16 residues in the CDR3. Repertoires were generated with immunoSEQ multiplex PCR, while TCRdb's copy carries only in-frame clones and drops some. The sample consists of around 17,000 clones, about four fifths of them appearing once. The rearrangement links TRBV28 to TRBJ2-7, with 10 bases that match TRBD2. Sequencing used peripheral blood mononuclear cells. The sequence derives from a man aged 50 or older with T-cell large granular lymphocyte leukemia. Some clones in this sample may be carry-over from other donors' samples. CDR3 loop: CASSYIIAGGTYEQYF. The CDR3 region has the DNA TGTGCCAGCAGCTATATAATAGCGGGAGGCACCTACGAGCAGTACTTC.